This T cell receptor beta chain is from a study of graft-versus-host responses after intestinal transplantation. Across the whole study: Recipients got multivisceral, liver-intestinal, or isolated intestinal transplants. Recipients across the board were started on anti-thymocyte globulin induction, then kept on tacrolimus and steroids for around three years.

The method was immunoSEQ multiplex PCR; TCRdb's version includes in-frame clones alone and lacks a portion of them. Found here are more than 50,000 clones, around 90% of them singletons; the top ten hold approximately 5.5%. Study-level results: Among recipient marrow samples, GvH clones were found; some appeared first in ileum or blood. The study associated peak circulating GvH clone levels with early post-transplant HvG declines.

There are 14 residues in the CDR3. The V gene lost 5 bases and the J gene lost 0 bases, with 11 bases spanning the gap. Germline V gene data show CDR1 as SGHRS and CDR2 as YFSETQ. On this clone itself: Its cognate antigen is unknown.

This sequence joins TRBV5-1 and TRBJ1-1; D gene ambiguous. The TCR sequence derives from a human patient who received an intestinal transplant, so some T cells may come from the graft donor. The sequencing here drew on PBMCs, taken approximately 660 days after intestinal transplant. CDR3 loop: CASRGSTLNTEAFF. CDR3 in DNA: TGCGCCAGCAGAGGTTCGACTTTGAACACTGAAGCTTTCTTT.